Sequencing of this T cell receptor beta chain was carried out in a study of blood T cell repertoires in COVID-19. Across the whole study: Some COVID-19 samples were acute and others convalescent; all came from the United States, Italy and Spain. Sources were T cells, B-cell-depleted T cells, or PBMCs; the material itself was cDNA or gDNA.

V lost 0 bases and J 0 bases, leaving 6 bases between the germline ends. Germline V gene data show CDR1 as LGHDT and CDR2 as YNNKEL (reference sequence). This CDR3 contains 15 residues. Per the authors' pipeline: Quantification of nucleated cells was approximated via reference gene primer amplification. Sequencing was performed with immunoSEQ multiplex PCR; in TCRdb, only in-frame clones are kept and a portion is missing. D and trimming come from the DNA, and the V and J calls and clone size come from that table. The sample gives more than 300,000 clones, around 88% of which show up once; about 1.2% is in the top ten.

The sequence was collected from a woman in her forties or fifties with acute or convalescent COVID-19. The chain uses TRBV3-1 (or the pseudogene TRBV3-2) and TRBJ1-3; D gene uncertain. The sequenced sample was peripheral blood. CDR3 DNA: TGTGCCAGCAGCCAAGACCGGTACTCTGGAAACACCATATATTTT. Its translation is CASSQDRYSGNTIYF.